A single TCR beta chain is shown here with its context. The antigen remains unidentified. The data are from a study of OX40 agonist ivuxolimab in advanced cancers. Study-wide findings and caveats: Mean expanded clone counts were higher in CD8+ than CD4+ T cells. At 0.1 to 3.0 mg/kg and by week 6, clonal expansion occurred in CD4+ and CD8+ blood T cells.

This table comes from immunoSEQ multiplex PCR, and its TCRdb copy is limited to in-frame clones, with some not included. Among about 28,000 clones, about 82% were seen once, and the ten largest hold 25%. The CDR3 is 15 residues long. Germline V gene sequence: CDR1 MNHEY, CDR2 SVGAGI. V lost 0 bases and J lost 0, with 8 bases in between. This TCR was sampled from an adult with an advanced solid tumor such as melanoma, head and neck, liver or kidney cancer. This chain links TRBV6-5 with TRBJ2-5, with a weak D call TRBD2 (6 bases). The sequencing here drew on CD4+ or CD8+ T cells sorted from blood, taken in a trial of the OX40 agonist ivuxolimab. The CDR3 is CASSYSGGNQETQYF. The CDR3 DNA sequence: TGTGCCAGCAGTTACTCCGGGGGAAACCAAGAGACCCAGTACTTC.